The 31 T cell receptor beta chains below were found in one sample sequenced in a study of blood T cells in healthy people across ages. A second PCR of roughly 6 to 12 cycles used a sample-barcoded 5' primer and a J-beta primer mix. MiXCR, applied by TCRdb to the 5' RACE reads, yields one record per CDR3 protein. The data show about a million distinct CDR3 sequences, 48% seen once. Sequenced sample: blood. These receptors came from a man aged 30 to 39 in good health.

The V call is TRBV7-8, the J call TRBJ2-2, with a weak D call TRBD1 (5 bases). Germline lookup yields CDR1 SGHVS and CDR2 FQNEAQ. There are 13 residues in the CDR3. Trimming cost V 7 bases and J 4 bases, with 10 bases left between them. CDR3 in DNA: TGTGCCAGCACCGGACAAATCACCGGGGAGCTGTTTTTT. Its protein is CASTGQITGELFF. Drawing the rest from reference TRBV7-8 and TRBJ2-2, the complete variable domain is GAGVSQSPRYKVAKRGQDVALRCDPISGHVSLFWYQQALGQGPEFLTYFQNEAQLDKSGLPSDRFFAERPEGSVSTLKIQRTQQEDSAVYLCASTGQITGELFFGEGSRLTVL.

With regard to this clonotype: One end of the junction fails to match germline, which may point to a read error. This chain links TRBV28 with TRBJ2-5; TRBD1 matches 10 bases. This CDR3 region has 17 residues. CDR1 and CDR2 from the germline V gene are MDHEN and SYDVKM. The CDR3 DNA is TGTGCCAGCAGTTTAAGCTGGGGACAGGGGTACCAAGAGACCCGGTACTTC. It codes for CASSLSWGQGYQETRYF.

The sample holds a few counts of this clonotype. The CDR3 loop is CASSFRSGEATQYF. The CDR3 coding sequence is TGTGCCAGCAGTTTCCGGTCAGGGGAGGCGACCCAGTACTTC. The chain uses TRBV28 and TRBJ2-5; D may match TRBD1 or TRBD2 (6 bases each). Germline V gene sequence: CDR1 MDHEN, CDR2 SYDVKM. There are 14 residues in the CDR3. Trimming stripped 3 bases from V and 7 bases from J, with 15 bases between.

The V gene is TRBV29-1, the J gene TRBJ1-1; no definite D call. Germline V gene sequence: CDR1 SQVTM, CDR2 ANQGSEA. Trimming pared 4 bases from V and 6 bases from J, leaving 15 bases between. This CDR3 has 13 amino acids. CDR3 DNA: TGCAGCGTTGTTAGGGTTTTGGAATCTGAAGCTTTCTTT. Its protein product is CSVVRVLESEAFF.

The genes are TRBV3-1 and TRBJ1-2, with D maybe TRBD1 (5 bases). This CDR3 spans 17 amino acids. Deletions cut 0 bases from V and 7 bases from J, with 21 bases between. Germline V lookup: CDR1 LGHDT, CDR2 YNNKEL (reference sequence). In nucleotides, the CDR3 is TGTGCCAGCAGCCAAGATCCCGCGGAAGGGGCCGCGTTTGGCTACACCTTC. This encodes CASSQDPAEGAAFGYTF. Looking up the rest from reference TRBV3-1 and TRBJ1-2 gives the full variable domain: DTAVSQTPKYLVTQMGNDKSIKCEQNLGHDTMYWYKQDSKKFLKIMFSYNNKELIINETVPNRFSPKSPDKAHLNLHINSLELGDSAVYFCASSQDPAEGAAFGYTFGSGTRLTVV.

This clonotype was found many times. The chain is built from TRBV13 and TRBJ2-1, with TRBD1 matching over 7 bases. J was trimmed by 5 bases and V by 0 bases; bases with no gene match: 4. Germline loops: CDR1 PRHDT, CDR2 FYEKMQ (reference sequence). The CDR3 runs 15 residues. The CDR3 protein is CASSLGDRLNNEQFF. In DNA form, the CDR3 reads TGTGCCAGCAGCTTAGGGGACAGGCTAAACAATGAGCAGTTCTTC.

This clonotype came up a few times. CDR3 sequence reads: CASGTSGVSTDTQYF. In DNA form, the CDR3 reads TGTGCCAGCGGGACTAGCGGGGTATCCACAGATACGCAGTATTTT. This chain links TRBV2 with TRBJ2-3, with TRBD2 identical over 13 bases. This CDR3 spans 15 amino acids. Trimming at V came to 8 bases and at J to 2 bases, leaving 4 bases not matched to a gene. Germline CDR1 SNHLY, CDR2 FYNNEI.

The chain employs TRBV15 and TRBJ2-1; D is uncertain. The germline gives CDR1 LNHNV, CDR2 YYDKDF (reference sequence). Trimming cost V 4 bases and J 5 bases, with 12 bases left between them. The CDR3 totals 14 residues. The DNA for the CDR3 is TGTGCCACCAGCAACCCAGCGTTGGACAATGAGCAGTTCTTC. It specifies CATSNPALDNEQFF.

This chain joins TRBV11-2 and TRBJ2-3, with TRBD2 matching 15 bases. J was trimmed by 2 bases and V by 3 bases; bases with no gene match: 6. The germline gives CDR1 SGHAT, CDR2 FQNNGV. The CDR3 loop spans 18 amino acids. The CDR3 spells CASSFPGTSGGYTDTQYF. CDR3 nucleotides: TGTGCCAGCAGCTTCCCCGGGACTAGCGGGGGGTACACAGATACGCAGTATTTT.

The gene calls are TRBV28 and TRBJ1-5; no definite D call. Germline V gives CDR1 MDHEN, CDR2 SYDVKM. V was clipped by 5 bases and J by 4 bases, with 21 bases between them. CDR3 length: 17 amino acids. The CDR3 nucleotides are TGTGCCAGCAGTCGCGCGGCGGTTGGTCCGGATAATCAGCCCCAGCATTTT. It encodes CASSRAAVGPDNQPQHF.

The chain couples TRBV5-1 to TRBJ2-1; TRBD2 matches 8 bases. Germline V gives CDR1 SGHRS, CDR2 YFSETQ. The CDR3 spans 16 residues. Trimming took 1 base from V and 0 from J; bases not matched to a gene: 3. CDR3 residues: CASSLTGGSSYNEQFF. The DNA for the CDR3 is TGCGCCAGCAGCTTGACGGGGGGGAGCTCCTACAATGAGCAGTTCTTC.

Comments on this clonotype: Being one base from a much bigger clone, this may be a read error. The chain couples TRBV14 to TRBJ2-1; TRBD1 matches at 8 bases. Judging by the DNA end, TRBJ2-7 fits better; the J call may be wrong. This CDR3 region has 15 residues. Germline V gene lookup returns CDR1 SGHDN and CDR2 FVKESK. This CDR3 reads CASSRGQGEYNEQYF. The CDR3 DNA reads as TGTGCCAGCAGCCGCGGACAGGGCGAATACAATGAGCAGTACTTC.

This clonotype was counted only a few times. It may be a read error: a sequence one base away is much more abundant. The V and J genes are TRBV7-2 and TRBJ2-1, with 8 bases aligning to TRBD1. Germline CDR1 SGHTA, CDR2 FQGNSA. This CDR3 contains 15 residues. This chain's CDR3 is CAGSLGARGRYEQFF. The CDR3 DNA reads TGTGCCGGCAGCTTAGGCGCCAGGGGGCGGTATGAGCAGTTCTTC. The full variable domain, completed using reference TRBV7-2 and TRBJ2-1, is GAGVSQSPSNKVTEKGKDVELRCDPISGHTALYWYRQSLGQGLEFLIYFQGNSAPDKSGLPSDRFSAERTGGSVSTLTIQRTQQEDSAVYLCAGSLGARGRYEQFFGPGTRLTVL.

This chain links TRBV10-3 with TRBJ2-3, with D possibly being TRBD2 (6 bases). Germline CDR1 is ENHRY and CDR2 is SYGVKD. V lost 5 bases and J 1 base, leaving 13 bases between the germline ends. The CDR3 length is 15 residues. The CDR3 is CAISSPGAGTDTQYF. CDR3 sequence (DNA): TGTGCCATCAGTTCTCCGGGAGCTGGCACAGATACGCAGTATTTT.

J is TRBJ1-2 and V is TRBV12-3 or TRBV12-4, with D possibly matching TRBD1 (5 bases). CDR3 length: 14 residues. With 6 bases removed from V and 1 base from J, the gap between germline ends came to 12 bases. This CDR3 reads CASRGDSHNYGYTF. The CDR3 DNA reads TGTGCCAGCAGAGGCGACAGTCATAACTATGGCTACACCTTC.

This clonotype was detected only a few times. The genes are TRBV30 and TRBJ2-3; possibly TRBD2 for D (5 bases). Germline V gene sequence: CDR1 GTSNPN, CDR2 SVGIG (reference sequence). This CDR3 has 12 residues. V shed 1 base and J shed 5 bases, with 7 bases lying between them. The CDR3 region has the DNA TGTGCCTGGAGTGAGAGCGGAGATACGCAGTATTTT. Encoded protein: CAWSESGDTQYF.

The chain couples TRBV12-3 or TRBV12-4 to TRBJ2-1; D gene ambiguous. The length of the CDR3 is 14 residues. Trimming took off 1 base at V and 7 bases at J, with 11 bases between the two ends. CDR3 amino acids: CASSLGSLRNEQFF. CDR3 in DNA: TGTGCCAGCAGTTTAGGTAGCTTGAGGAATGAGCAGTTCTTC.

This clonotype was seen many times. The CDR3 sequence is CASRGGQNTGELFF. The DNA for the CDR3 is TGTGCCAGCAGGGGGGGACAGAACACCGGGGAGCTGTTTTTT. This rearrangement joins TRBV7-2 to TRBJ2-2; the D call may be TRBD1 or TRBD2 (6 bases each). Per germline, CDR1 SGHTA and CDR2 FQGNSA. Trimming took 6 bases from V and 1 from J, leaving 9 bases between them. This CDR3 has 14 residues.

V gene TRBV20-1 combines with J gene TRBJ1-6; D may be TRBD1 (6 bases). The V end was cut by 6 bases, the J end by 5 bases, with 17 bases between. From germline, CDR1 is DFQATT and CDR2 SNEGSKA (reference sequence). This CDR3 is 15 amino acids long. The CDR3 reads CSAAPRGRDNSPLHF. CDR3 bases: TGCAGTGCCGCGCCGCGGGGGCGGGATAATTCACCCCTCCACTTT.

For the CDR3, the DNA is TGTGCCTGGATTCCCGGGGGAAATCATGGAGGCGAGCAGTACTTC. Encoded protein: CAWIPGGNHGGEQYF. V usage is TRBV30 and J usage is TRBJ2-4, with D possibly TRBD2 on 6 matching bases. The J call may be mistaken, given a closer DNA end match to TRBJ2-7. CDR1 and CDR2 from the germline V gene are GTSNPN and SVGIG (reference sequence). The length of the CDR3 is 15 residues.

Many counts were recorded for this clonotype. J is TRBJ2-1 and V is TRBV28, with 8 bases lining up with TRBD1. V lost 5 bases, J lost 5 bases, and 2 bases stayed unmatched. Germline lookup yields CDR1 MDHEN and CDR2 SYDVKM. The CDR3 is 13 amino acids. DNA for the CDR3: TGTGCCAGCAGTGCGGACAGGGACAATGAGCAGTTCTTC. The encoded protein is CASSADRDNEQFF.

This chain links TRBV13 with TRBJ1-2; 10 bases agree with TRBD1. Looked up from germline, CDR1 is PRHDT and CDR2 is FYEKMQ (reference sequence). The CDR3 has 15 residues. V trimming: 3 bases; J trimming: 4 bases; junction bases outside the gene matches: 5. CDR3 coding DNA: TGTGCCAGCAGCTTCCACCGGGACAGGGGCTATGGCTACACCTTC. Translating gives CASSFHRDRGYGYTF.

This rearrangement joins TRBV29-1 to TRBJ2-3; TRBD2 might be the D (5 bases). Germline CDR1 reads SQVTM; CDR2 reads ANQGSEA. Trimming took 4 bases from V and 2 from J, leaving 10 bases between them. This CDR3 is 13 amino acids long. In DNA form, the CDR3 reads TGCAGCGTTGCATCGGACTTCACAGATACGCAGTATTTT. This gives the protein CSVASDFTDTQYF.

V is TRBV3-1 and J is TRBJ2-2; D unclear. CDR3 length: 16 residues. Germline V CDR1 and CDR2: LGHDT, YNNKEL (reference sequence). The ends were cut back, 0 bases at V and 7 bases at J, with 15 bases in the middle. The CDR3 DNA reads TGTGCCAGCAGCCAAGAGCGGACCCCCTATCGCGGGGAGCTGTTTTTT. Protein sequence: CASSQERTPYRGELFF. The full variable domain, with the rest looked up from reference TRBV3-1 and TRBJ2-2, is DTAVSQTPKYLVTQMGNDKSIKCEQNLGHDTMYWYKQDSKKFLKIMFSYNNKELIINETVPNRFSPKSPDKAHLNLHINSLELGDSAVYFCASSQERTPYRGELFFGEGSRLTVL.

The J gene is TRBJ1-5, the V gene TRBV2, with 8 bases matching TRBD1. Germline CDR1 is SNHLY and CDR2 is FYNNEI. V shed 4 bases and J 4 bases; nucleotides not matched to a gene: 6. This CDR3 is 15 amino acids long. CDR3 sequence: CASSGGTGSNQPQHF. The CDR3, as DNA: TGTGCCAGCAGTGGGGGGACAGGCTCTAATCAGCCCCAGCATTTT.

The rearrangement joins TRBV11-2 to TRBJ2-7, with 7 bases lining up with TRBD1. V was pared by 5 bases and J by 4 bases, with 14 bases of the junction left unmatched. The length of the CDR3 is 16 residues. In germline, CDR1 is SGHAT, CDR2 FQNNGV. CDR3 region: CASSPVGRQGDYEQYF. CDR3 in DNA: TGTGCCAGCAGCCCTGTAGGACGACAGGGCGATTACGAGCAGTACTTC.

This chain joins TRBV6-5 and TRBJ2-1, with D perhaps assigned TRBD1 or TRBD2 (5 bases each). CDR3 length equals 17 residues. Germline V gene data show CDR1 as MNHEY and CDR2 as SVGAGI. Between the trimmed V and J ends, which lost 0 bases and 4 bases, there was a span of 16 bases. The CDR3 DNA is TGTGCCAGCAGTTACTCGCCAGGGAGCATCGCGTACAATGAGCAGTTCTTC. This gives the protein CASSYSPGSIAYNEQFF.

This clonotype was recorded a few times. J is TRBJ2-1 and V is TRBV7-3; 10 positions agree with TRBD2. V was pared by 5 bases and J by 3 bases, with 4 bases of the junction left unmatched. This CDR3 contains 15 residues. Germline assignment: CDR1 SGHTA and CDR2 FQGTGA. CDR3 amino acids: CASSLAGANYNEQFF. DNA for the CDR3: TGTGCCAGCAGCCTAGCGGGGGCCAACTACAATGAGCAGTTCTTC. The full variable domain, its missing parts supplied by reference TRBV7-3 and TRBJ2-1, is GAGVSQTPSNKVTEKGKYVELRCDPISGHTALYWYRQSLGQGPEFLIYFQGTGAADDSGLPNDRFFAVRPEGSVSTLKIQRTERGDSAVYLCASSLAGANYNEQFFGPGTRLTVL.

This chain joins TRBV29-1 and TRBJ1-5, with D maybe TRBD1 (5 bases). CDR1 is SQVTM, CDR2 ANQGSEA, per germline. Trimming left V 7 bases short and J 3 bases short, with 16 bases between. The CDR3 covers 14 residues. CDR3: CSASIGGDNQPQHF. In DNA, the CDR3 is TGCAGCGCTTCAATCGGGGGGGACAATCAGCCCCAGCATTTT.

The rearrangement joins TRBV6-1 to TRBJ2-5; TRBD1 might be the D (5 bases). V shed 6 bases and J shed 11 bases, with 16 bases lying between them. Germline assignment: CDR1 MNHNS and CDR2 SASEGT. This CDR3 is built from 12 residues. CDR3 in DNA: TGTGCCAGCAGGGCAGGGTACGATGAGCAGTACTTC. Its translation is CASRAGYDEQYF.

This clonotype was seen once. This CDR3 reads CASSEQGDREQETQYF. CDR3 bases: TGTGCCAGCAGTGAACAGGGGGACAGGGAACAAGAGACCCAGTACTTC. The chain has TRBV25-1 and TRBJ2-5, with 9 bases lining up with TRBD1. With V trimmed by 2 bases and J by 2 bases, 6 bases remained unmatched. Germline loops: CDR1 MGHDK, CDR2 SYGVNS. The CDR3 consists of 16 residues. The full variable domain, rest sourced from reference TRBV25-1 and TRBJ2-5, is EADIYQTPRYLVIGTGKKITLECSQTMGHDKMYWYQQDPGMELHLIHYSYGVNSTEKGDLSSESTVSRIRTEHFPLTLESARPSHTSQYLCASSEQGDREQETQYFGPGTRLLVL.